Following are 20 T cell receptor beta chains from one sample sequenced in a study of T cells in Graves' hyperthyroidism and ophthalmopathy. RNA transcripts were the template for amplifying TCR beta CDR3 regions. TCR CDR3 underwent first-round RT-PCR with the HTBI primer set. TCRdb passed the multiplex PCR reads through MiXCR, listing each CDR3 protein once. The sample lists about 690,000 distinct CDR3 sequences; around 16% were seen once. Sequences were obtained from blood. The receptor source for this set is a man aged 45-65 years with Graves' hyperthyroidism.

This clonotype was counted at least ten times. The rearrangement uses TRBV28 and TRBJ2-1; no reliable D call. V was clipped by 6 bases and J by 5 bases, with 5 bases between them. The CDR3 has 11 amino acids. The germline V gene has CDR1 MDHEN and CDR2 SYDVKM. CDR3 sequence reads: CASRANNEQFF. DNA for the CDR3: TGTGCCAGCAGAGCAAACAATGAGCAGTTCTTC.

V usage is TRBV11-3 and J usage is TRBJ2-1; 7 positions agree with TRBD1. The junction had 10 bases not matched to a gene; V was cut back by 6 bases and J by 8 bases. Per the germline V gene, CDR1 is SGHNT and CDR2 is YENEEA. This CDR3 has 14 amino acids. CDR3 residues: CASSYTGEWDEQFF. CDR3 sequence (DNA): TGTGCCAGCAGTTATACAGGGGAATGGGATGAGCAGTTCTTC.

This clonotype was detected ten times or more. The chain couples TRBV7-9 to TRBJ2-5; the D call may be TRBD1 or TRBD2 (6 bases each). From germline, CDR1 is SEHNR and CDR2 FQNEAQ (reference sequence). V lost 5 bases and J lost 4, with 14 bases in between. The CDR3 is made up of 14 amino acids. CDR3 sequence: CASSDTGAGETQYF. The CDR3 DNA reads as TGTGCCAGCAGCGATACGGGGGCTGGAGAGACCCAGTACTTC.

This clonotype was seen repeatedly, ten times or more. The chain combines TRBV28 with TRBJ2-7; possibly TRBD1 for D (6 bases). The CDR3 runs to 13 residues. Trimming cost V 2 bases and J 5 bases, with 10 bases left between them. Per the germline V gene, CDR1 is MDHEN and CDR2 is SYDVKM. CDR3 sequence (DNA): TGTGCCAGCAGTTTAGTACAGGGCGACGAGCAGTACTTC. Protein product: CASSLVQGDEQYF.

This clonotype was observed many times. V gene TRBV2 combines with J gene TRBJ2-7; 13 bases are shared with TRBD2. The germline V gene encodes CDR1 SNHLY and CDR2 FYNNEI. V was pared by 10 bases and J by 5 bases, with 8 bases of the junction left unmatched. This CDR3 is built from 14 residues. CDR3 DNA: TGTGCCACCGTCAGGACTAGCGGGAGCCACGAGCAGTACTTC. This translates into CATVRTSGSHEQYF.

This clonotype came up many times. The V and J genes are TRBV28 and TRBJ2-2, with 8 bases identical to TRBD1. V shed 6 bases and J 5 bases; nucleotides not matched to a gene: 8. In germline, CDR1 is MDHEN, CDR2 SYDVKM. The CDR3 runs 15 residues. CDR3 DNA sequence: TGTGCCAGCAGGTCAGGGGGCGCGGGGACCGGGGAGCTGTTTTTT. It translates to CASRSGGAGTGELFF.

A remark on this clonotype: The junction shows a germline mismatch at one end, possibly a read error. This chain uses TRBV20-1 with TRBJ2-5, with 9 positions matching TRBD2. Germline V gives CDR1 DFQATT, CDR2 SNEGSKA (reference sequence). The CDR3 loop spans 15 amino acids. The CDR3 coding sequence is TGCAGTGTTAGAGATGTAGCGGGAGAGGTAGAGACCCAGTACTTC. Its protein is CSVRDVAGEVETQYF.

This chain uses TRBV10-2 with TRBJ2-7, with TRBD1 identical over 7 bases. Germline V gene sequence: CDR1 WSHSY, CDR2 SAAADI. J lost 0 bases, V lost 8 bases, and 10 bases had no gene match. The CDR3 consists of 15 residues. CDR3 bases: TGCGCCAGCGGCGGATACAGGGGAAGCTCCTACGAGCAGTACTTC. Protein: CASGGYRGSSYEQYF.

In this sample, this clonotype turned up many times. V and J are TRBV2 and TRBJ1-5; D may be TRBD1 (6 bases). Germline V gene lookup returns CDR1 SNHLY and CDR2 FYNNEI. CDR3 size: 15 residues. The V end was cut by 6 bases, the J end by 5 bases, with 17 bases between. The DNA for the CDR3 is TGTGCCAGCAGAGACGGAGGACAGTCGTATCAGCCCCAGCATTTT. It specifies CASRDGGQSYQPQHF.

The table lists this clonotype with a few counts. The J gene is TRBJ1-1, the V gene TRBV29-1; D gene ambiguous. V gave up 6 bases and J gave up 0 bases, with 5 bases separating them. Germline V gene data show CDR1 as SQVTM and CDR2 as ANQGSEA. CDR3 length: 11 amino acids. CDR3 in amino acids: CSVLMNTEAFF. Written as DNA, the CDR3 is TGCAGCGTACTTATGAACACTGAAGCTTTCTTT.

Concerning this clonotype: A read error may explain this, as a much larger clone is one base away. This chain connects TRBV29-1 to TRBJ2-5, with unresolved D. Germline CDR1 reads SQVTM; CDR2 reads ANQGSEA. CDR3 length equals 12 residues. For the CDR3, the DNA is TGCGGCGTTGAAGACCCCCAAGAGACCCAGTACTTC. It codes for CGVEDPQETQYF. Looking up the rest from reference TRBV29-1 and TRBJ2-5 gives the full variable domain: SAVISQKPSRDICQRGTSLTIQCQVDSQVTMMFWYRQQPGQSLTLIATANQGSEATYESGFVIDKFPISRPNLTFSTLTVSNMSPEDSSIYLCGVEDPQETQYFGPGTRLLVL.

This clonotype has only a few counts. This chain uses TRBV30 with TRBJ2-2; tentative D call: TRBD2 (7 bases). This CDR3 is 14 amino acids long. Germline V gene lookup returns CDR1 GTSNPN and CDR2 SVGIG (reference sequence). Trimming stripped 4 bases from V and 7 bases from J, with 16 bases between. CDR3 sequence reads: CAWTPWGGHGELFF. The CDR3 region has the DNA TGTGCCTGGACCCCCTGGGGGGGGCACGGGGAGCTGTTTTTT.

This clonotype was seen more than once but under ten times. The rearrangement joins TRBV29-1 to TRBJ2-7; D is perhaps TRBD2 (6 bases). CDR1 and CDR2 (germline): SQVTM, ANQGSEA. V lost 2 bases, J lost 2 bases, and 19 bases lay in between. This CDR3 contains 16 residues. The CDR3 spells CSVETPGGKSPYEQYF. The DNA for the CDR3 is TGCAGCGTTGAAACACCCGGGGGAAAGAGTCCCTACGAGCAGTACTTC.

The CDR3, as DNA: TGTGCCAGCAGCCAAGTCGGGGGGCCCACAGATACGCAGTATTTT. Its protein is CASSQVGGPTDTQYF. The chain has TRBV14 and TRBJ2-3; D is possibly TRBD2 (7 bases). V lost 1 base, J lost 2 bases, and 10 bases lay in between. Germline CDR1 and CDR2: SGHDN and FVKESK. The CDR3 loop spans 15 amino acids.

V and J are TRBV18 and TRBJ1-3, with D unresolved. V lost 6 bases and J 1 base, leaving 13 bases between the germline ends. The germline CDR1 and CDR2 sequences are KGHSH and LQKENI. This CDR3 comprises 15 residues. The CDR3 DNA reads TGTGCCAGCTCCGCGGCCAATCCGTCTGGAAACACCATATATTTT. This sequence encodes CASSAANPSGNTIYF.

The sample holds many counts of this clonotype. The CDR3: CASKPGDGYGYTF. DNA of the CDR3: TGTGCCAGCAAGCCCGGGGATGGCTATGGCTACACCTTC. The chain is built from TRBV28 and TRBJ1-2, with D unclear. Germline V lookup: CDR1 MDHEN, CDR2 SYDVKM. Between the trimmed V and J ends, which lost 7 bases and 4 bases, there was a span of 13 bases. This CDR3 has 13 residues.

This CDR3 reads CASRVGLAGRYNEQFF. In DNA form, the CDR3 reads TGTGCCAGCAGGGTGGGACTAGCGGGACGGTACAATGAGCAGTTCTTC. The V and J genes are TRBV2 and TRBJ2-1, with 13 bases matching TRBD2. This CDR3 comprises 16 residues. V trimming: 6 bases; J trimming: 4 bases; junction bases outside the gene matches: 6. The germline gives CDR1 SNHLY, CDR2 FYNNEI.

This clonotype has ten or more counts. This chain connects TRBV11-2 to TRBJ2-3; TRBD2 agrees at 10 bases. Germline assignment: CDR1 SGHAT and CDR2 FQNNGV. The CDR3 runs to 16 residues. V shed 3 bases and J 2 bases; nucleotides not matched to a gene: 5. The CDR3 is CASSFLAGVLTDTQYF. CDR3 sequence (DNA): TGTGCCAGCAGCTTTCTAGCGGGGGTACTCACAGATACGCAGTATTTT.

In its sample, this clonotype was seen many times. This chain joins TRBV28 and TRBJ2-3; 8 bases line up with TRBD1. J lost 4 bases, V lost 7 bases, and 7 bases had no gene match. Germline V gives CDR1 MDHEN, CDR2 SYDVKM. The CDR3 consists of 14 residues. CDR3 amino acids: CASTPRGRADTQYF. The CDR3, as DNA: TGTGCCAGCACCCCCAGGGGGCGAGCAGATACGCAGTATTTT.

This clonotype has just a few counts. V usage is TRBV9 and J usage is TRBJ2-1, with 11 positions matching TRBD2. The trim removed 0 bases at V and 3 bases at J, leaving 2 bases unmatched. This CDR3 is 16 amino acids long. Germline CDR1 and CDR2: SGDLS and YYNGEE. Here the CDR3 DNA reads TGTGCCAGCAGCGTAGGACTAGCGGGGAACTACAATGAGCAGTTCTTC. Protein sequence: CASSVGLAGNYNEQFF.